Below are 8 T cell receptor beta chains sequenced from a single sample in a study of T cell responses to AZD1222 COVID-19 vaccine. This table comes from immunoSEQ multiplex PCR, and its TCRdb copy is limited to in-frame clones, with some not included. The sample yields 140,000 to 150,000 clones, approximately 83% seen once. Source: peripheral blood, taken on day 0 of AZD1222 vaccination. These receptors originate from an adult in good health.

This rearrangement joins TRBV29-1 to TRBJ2-5, with D possibly TRBD1 on 5 matching bases. This CDR3 comprises 14 residues. V lost 6 bases and J lost 2, with 16 bases in between. Germline V lookup: CDR1 SQVTM, CDR2 ANQGSEA. DNA of the CDR3: TGCAGCGTGGAGTTGGGGCGGAGTCAAGAGACCCAGTACTTC. This encodes CSVELGRSQETQYF. The whole variable domain, filled in from reference TRBV29-1 and TRBJ2-5, reads SAVISQKPSRDICQRGTSLTIQCQVDSQVTMMFWYRQQPGQSLTLIATANQGSEATYESGFVIDKFPISRPNLTFSTLTVSNMSPEDSSIYLCSVELGRSQETQYFGPGTRLLVL.

This chain connects TRBV18 to TRBJ1-4; 7 bases match TRBD1. Germline loops: CDR1 KGHSH, CDR2 LQKENI. J was trimmed by 0 bases and V by 6 bases; bases with no gene match: 10. CDR3 length equals 17 residues. CDR3 in amino acids: CASSRDSTIATNEKLFF. CDR3 DNA sequence: TGTGCCAGCTCGAGGGACAGCACTATTGCAACTAATGAAAAACTGTTTTTT.

V and J are TRBV5-5 and TRBJ2-7; D possibly uses TRBD1 or TRBD2 (5 bases each). Deletions cut 3 bases from V and 6 bases from J, with 16 bases between. From germline, CDR1 is SGHKS and CDR2 YYEKEE (reference sequence). This CDR3 is built from 14 residues. CDR3 sequence: CASSWGTAPLEQYF. The CDR3 DNA follows: TGTGCCAGCAGCTGGGGGACGGCCCCGCTCGAGCAGTACTTC.

V gene TRBV10-2 combines with J gene TRBJ2-5; no firm D call. Germline CDR1 WSHSY, CDR2 SAAADI. V shed 5 bases and J shed 7 bases, with 11 bases lying between them. The length of the CDR3 is 12 residues. The CDR3, as DNA: TGCGCCAGCAGTCTCATGGACGGGACCCAGTACTTC. Its translation: CASSLMDGTQYF.

This chain uses TRBV19 with TRBJ1-5; D is possibly TRBD1 (6 bases). V was clipped by 5 bases and J by 8 bases, with 16 bases between them. The CDR3 extends over 14 amino acids. From germline, CDR1 is LNHDA and CDR2 SQIVND (reference sequence). The CDR3 coding sequence is TGTGCCAGTAGTCCCGGGACAACCATTGAGCCCCAGCATTTT. Amino acid sequence: CASSPGTTIEPQHF.

The genes are TRBV2 and TRBJ1-2, with a possible D match to TRBD1 (5 bases). The CDR3 extends over 12 amino acids. V was clipped by 4 bases and J by 7 bases, with 10 bases between them. In germline, CDR1 is SNHLY, CDR2 FYNNEI. This CDR3 is CASSGAGGGYTF. In nucleotides, the CDR3 is TGTGCCAGCAGTGGGGCCGGGGGTGGCTACACCTTC.

This sequence joins TRBV28 and TRBJ2-5; TRBD2 agrees at 7 bases. This CDR3 contains 14 residues. V shed 3 bases and J 2 bases; nucleotides not matched to a gene: 3. The germline V gene has CDR1 MDHEN and CDR2 SYDVKM. The CDR3 sequence is CASSFNGGQETQYF. In nucleotides, the CDR3 is TGTGCCAGCAGTTTTAACGGGGGGCAAGAGACCCAGTACTTC.

The rearrangement links TRBV1 to TRBJ2-1; no DNA check was done on the table's D call, TRBD1. TRBV1 corresponds to a pseudogene. The CDR3 length is 13 residues. CDR3 sequence reads: CTSSLPPVNEQFF. The CDR3 DNA sequence: TGCACCAGCAGCCTCCCGCCAGTCAATGAGCAGTTCTTC.